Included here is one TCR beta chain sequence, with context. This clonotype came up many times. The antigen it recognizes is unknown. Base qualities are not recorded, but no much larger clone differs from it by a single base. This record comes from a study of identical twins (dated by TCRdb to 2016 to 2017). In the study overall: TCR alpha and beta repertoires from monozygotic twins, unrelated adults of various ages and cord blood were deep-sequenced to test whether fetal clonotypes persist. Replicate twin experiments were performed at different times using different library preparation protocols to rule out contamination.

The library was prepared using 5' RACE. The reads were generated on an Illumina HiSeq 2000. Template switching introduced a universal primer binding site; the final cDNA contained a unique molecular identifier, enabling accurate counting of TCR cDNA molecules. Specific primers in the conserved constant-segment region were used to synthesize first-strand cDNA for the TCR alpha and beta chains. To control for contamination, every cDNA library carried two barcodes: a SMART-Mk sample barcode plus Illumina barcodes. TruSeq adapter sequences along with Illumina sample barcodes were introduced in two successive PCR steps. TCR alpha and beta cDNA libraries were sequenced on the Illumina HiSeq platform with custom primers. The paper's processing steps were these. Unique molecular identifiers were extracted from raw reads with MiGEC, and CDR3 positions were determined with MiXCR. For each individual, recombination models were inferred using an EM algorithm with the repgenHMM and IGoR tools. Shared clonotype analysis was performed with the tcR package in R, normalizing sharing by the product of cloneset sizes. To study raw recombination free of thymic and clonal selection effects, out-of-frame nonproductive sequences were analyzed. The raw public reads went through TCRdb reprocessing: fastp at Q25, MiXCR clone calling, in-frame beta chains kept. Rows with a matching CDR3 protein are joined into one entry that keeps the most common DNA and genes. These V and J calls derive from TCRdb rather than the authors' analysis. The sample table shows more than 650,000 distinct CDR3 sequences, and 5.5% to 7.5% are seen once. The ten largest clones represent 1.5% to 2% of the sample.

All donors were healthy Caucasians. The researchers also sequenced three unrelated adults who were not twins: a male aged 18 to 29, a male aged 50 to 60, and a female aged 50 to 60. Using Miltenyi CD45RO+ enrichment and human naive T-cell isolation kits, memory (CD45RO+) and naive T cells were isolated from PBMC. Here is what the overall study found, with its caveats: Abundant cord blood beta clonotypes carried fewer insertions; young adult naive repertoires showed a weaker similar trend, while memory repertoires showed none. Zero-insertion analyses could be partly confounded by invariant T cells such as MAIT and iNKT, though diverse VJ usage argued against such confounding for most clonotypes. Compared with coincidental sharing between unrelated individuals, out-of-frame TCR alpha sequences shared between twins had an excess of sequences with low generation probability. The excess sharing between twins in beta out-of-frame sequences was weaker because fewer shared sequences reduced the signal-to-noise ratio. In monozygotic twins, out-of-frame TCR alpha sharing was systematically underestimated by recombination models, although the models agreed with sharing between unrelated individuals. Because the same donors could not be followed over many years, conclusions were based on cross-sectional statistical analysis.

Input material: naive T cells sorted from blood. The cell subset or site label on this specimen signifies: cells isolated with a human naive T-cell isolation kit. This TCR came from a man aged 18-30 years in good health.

The DNA sequence is given as TGTGCCAGCAGTTATGTCGGGTCCGGGGCCAACGTCCTGACTTTC. Translated, this is CASSYVGSGANVLTF. The V gene is TRBV12-3 or TRBV12-4 and the J gene is TRBJ2-6; there is no confident call for the D gene. Trimming takes 4 bases from V and 4 bases from J, and the germline ends sit 11 bases apart. Inclusive of the bounding cysteine and phenylalanine, the CDR3 is 15 residues long. Kept here is only the CDR3 DNA, which spans 45 bases and is read in frame from base 1.